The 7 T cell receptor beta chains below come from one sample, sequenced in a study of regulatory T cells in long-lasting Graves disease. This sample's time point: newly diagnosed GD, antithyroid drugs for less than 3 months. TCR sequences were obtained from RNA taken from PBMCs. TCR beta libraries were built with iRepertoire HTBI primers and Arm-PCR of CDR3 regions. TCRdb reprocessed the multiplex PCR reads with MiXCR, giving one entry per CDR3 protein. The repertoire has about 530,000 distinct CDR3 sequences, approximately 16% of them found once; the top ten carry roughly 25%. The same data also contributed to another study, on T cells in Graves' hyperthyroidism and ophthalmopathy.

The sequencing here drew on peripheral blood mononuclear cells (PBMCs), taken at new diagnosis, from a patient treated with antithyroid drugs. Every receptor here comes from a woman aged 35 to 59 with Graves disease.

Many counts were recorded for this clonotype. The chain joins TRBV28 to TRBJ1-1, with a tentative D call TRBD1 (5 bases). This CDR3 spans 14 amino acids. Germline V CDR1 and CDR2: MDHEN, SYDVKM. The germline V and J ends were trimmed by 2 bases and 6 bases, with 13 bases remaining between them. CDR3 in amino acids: CASSLELAGPEAFF. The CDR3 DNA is TGTGCCAGCAGTTTAGAGCTCGCGGGACCTGAAGCTTTCTTT. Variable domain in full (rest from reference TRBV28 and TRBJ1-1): DVKVTQSSRYLVKRTGEKVFLECVQDMDHENMFWYRQDPGLGLRLIYFSYDVKMKEKGDIPEGYSVSREKKERFSLILESASTNQTSMYLCASSLELAGPEAFFGQGTRLTVV.

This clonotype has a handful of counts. The CDR3 region is CASRPGVTGELFF. The CDR3 DNA reads TGCGCCAGCAGACCAGGGGTCACCGGGGAGCTGTTTTTT. The rearrangement joins TRBV5-1 to TRBJ2-2; D perhaps matches TRBD1 (6 bases). In germline, CDR1 is SGHRS, CDR2 YFSETQ. Trimming removed 5 bases from V and 4 bases from J, with 9 bases in between. The CDR3 runs to 13 residues. The variable domain in full, with the rest retrieved from reference TRBV5-1 and TRBJ2-2, is KAGVTQTPRYLIKTRGQQVTLSCSPISGHRSVSWYQQTPGQGLQFLFEYFSETQRNKGNFPGRFSGRQFSNSRSEMNVSTLELGDSALYLCASRPGVTGELFFGEGSRLTVL.

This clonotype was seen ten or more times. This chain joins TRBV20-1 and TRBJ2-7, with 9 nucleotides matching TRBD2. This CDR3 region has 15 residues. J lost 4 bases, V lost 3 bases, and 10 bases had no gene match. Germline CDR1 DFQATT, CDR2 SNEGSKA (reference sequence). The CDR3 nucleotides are TGCAGTGCTAGGGCCAGCGGGGGGCTCTTTTACGAGCAGTACTTC. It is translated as CSARASGGLFYEQYF.

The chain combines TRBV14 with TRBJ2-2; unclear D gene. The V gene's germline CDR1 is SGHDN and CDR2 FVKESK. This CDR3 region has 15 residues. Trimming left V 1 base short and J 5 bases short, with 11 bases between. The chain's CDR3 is CASSQAGFGTGELFF. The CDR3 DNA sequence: TGTGCCAGCAGCCAAGCAGGTTTTGGGACCGGGGAGCTGTTTTTT.

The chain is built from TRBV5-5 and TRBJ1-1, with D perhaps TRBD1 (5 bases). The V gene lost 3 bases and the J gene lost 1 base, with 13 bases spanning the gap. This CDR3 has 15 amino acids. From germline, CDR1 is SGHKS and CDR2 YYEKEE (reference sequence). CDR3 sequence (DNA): TGTGCCAGCAGCTGGGGGGTACCAGGGAACACTGAAGCTTTCTTT. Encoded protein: CASSWGVPGNTEAFF.

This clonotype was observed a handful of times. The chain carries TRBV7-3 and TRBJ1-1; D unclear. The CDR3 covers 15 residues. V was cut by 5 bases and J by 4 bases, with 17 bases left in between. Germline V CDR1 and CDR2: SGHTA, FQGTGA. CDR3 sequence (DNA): TGTGCCAGCAGCCAGACAAACTCGCAAAGCACTGAAGCTTTCTTT. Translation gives CASSQTNSQSTEAFF.

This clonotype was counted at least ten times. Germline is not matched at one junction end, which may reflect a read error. As DNA, the CDR3 is TGTGCCAGCGGGAGGGGAGCGGACACTGAAGCTTTCTTT. As protein: CASGRGADTEAFF. The chain couples TRBV5-1 to TRBJ1-1; perhaps TRBD1 as D (5 bases). The CDR3 has 13 residues. The germline gives CDR1 SGHRS, CDR2 YFSETQ.